Following are 10 T cell receptor beta chains from one sample sequenced in a study of blood T cell repertoires in COVID-19. Clones were read by immunoSEQ multiplex PCR, and TCRdb kept only the in-frame ones, dropping some. Altogether about 230,000 clones are present, approximately 84% being singletons, with the ten largest covering around 10%. Input material: peripheral blood. These receptors all stem from a man aged 45 to 65 with COVID-19, enrolled during active disease.

This chain joins TRBV10-1 and TRBJ2-1; 12 bases line up with TRBD2. There are 19 residues in the CDR3. Germline-derived CDR1 and CDR2 are WNHNN and SYGVQD (reference sequence). Trimming cost V 0 bases and J 4 bases; bases outside gene matches: 10. The CDR3, as DNA: TGCGCCAGCAGTGAGTCTATACTAGCGGGAGGTTTTTTTTACAATGAGCAGTTCTTC. Translating it yields CASSESILAGGFFYNEQFF.

This clone was detected a few times. This chain joins TRBV19 and TRBJ1-5; 7 bases line up with TRBD1. The V gene end was trimmed by 4 bases and the J gene end by 0 bases; junction bases not matched to a gene: 9. The CDR3 is 17 amino acids. The germline CDR1 and CDR2 sequences are LNHDA and SQIVND (reference sequence). The CDR3 DNA reads TGTGCCAGTAGTACCACCGGGACAGCTAATAGCAATCAGCCCCAGCATTTT. This translates into CASSTTGTANSNQPQHF.

The V and J genes are TRBV2 and TRBJ2-7; 8 bases fit TRBD2. The CDR3 covers 13 residues. Trimming at V came to 10 bases and at J to 1 base, leaving 6 bases not matched to a gene. Looked up from germline, CDR1 is SNHLY and CDR2 is FYNNEI. The CDR3 nucleotides read TGTGCCAACCGTCGGGGGGGTTCCTACGAGCAGTACTTC. Translating gives CANRRGGSYEQYF. The full variable domain, completed using reference TRBV2 and TRBJ2-7, is EPEVTQTPSHQVTQMGQEVILRCVPISNHLYFYWYRQILGQKVEFLVSFYNNEISEKSEIFDDQFSVERPDGSNFTLKIRSTKLEDSAMYFCANRRGGSYEQYFGPGTRLTVT.

The chain recombines TRBV5-1 with TRBJ2-2; no definite D call. Germline loops: CDR1 SGHRS, CDR2 YFSETQ. The CDR3 spans 15 residues. Trimming took off 1 base at V and 1 base at J, with 8 bases between the two ends. CDR3 DNA sequence: TGCGCCAGCAGCTTGCCTAGTGGGAACACCGGGGAGCTGTTTTTT. Translation gives CASSLPSGNTGELFF.

The chain has TRBV3-1 (or the pseudogene TRBV3-2) and TRBJ2-5, with 10 bases fitting TRBD2. CDR1 is LGHDT, CDR2 YNNKEL, per germline (reference sequence). Losses at the gene ends were 1 base for V and 1 base for J; bases not matched to a gene: 6. This CDR3 spans 17 amino acids. The CDR3 loop reads CASSQVPAGGPQETQYF. The CDR3 region has the DNA TGTGCCAGCAGCCAAGTCCCAGCGGGAGGGCCCCAAGAGACCCAGTACTTC.

This clone was found once. The V gene is TRBV19, the J gene TRBJ2-2; tentative D call: TRBD2 (5 bases). There are 16 residues in the CDR3. Germline V gene sequence: CDR1 LNHDA, CDR2 SQIVND (reference sequence). The V end was cut by 11 bases, the J end by 4 bases, with 23 bases between. The CDR3 loop reads CACQEGARLRTGELFF. The CDR3 DNA sequence: TGTGCCTGCCAAGAAGGAGCTAGACTACGCACCGGGGAGCTGTTTTTT.

The chain has TRBV6-2 or TRBV6-3 and TRBJ1-5, with D perhaps TRBD1 (6 bases). V gave up 2 bases and J gave up 0 bases, with 11 bases separating them. Germline V gene data show CDR1 as MNHEY and CDR2 as SVGEGT. This CDR3 region has 16 residues. CDR3 sequence reads: CASSYEGHLSNQPQHF. DNA for the CDR3: TGTGCCAGCAGTTACGAGGGACACCTTAGCAATCAGCCCCAGCATTTT.

This chain connects TRBV5-6 to TRBJ1-1; possible D gene TRBD1, 6 bases. CDR1 and CDR2 (germline): SGHDT, YYEEEE. The CDR3 has 15 residues. Deletions cut 4 bases from V and 1 base from J, with 14 bases between. The CDR3 loop reads CASSPLQGSNTEAFF. For the CDR3, the DNA is TGTGCCAGCAGCCCCCTACAGGGCTCGAACACTGAAGCTTTCTTT.

This clone has just one count. The rearrangement uses TRBV7-9 and TRBJ2-3, with TRBD2 matching over 13 bases. Germline values: CDR1 SEHNR, CDR2 FQNEAQ (reference sequence). CDR3 length: 17 amino acids. Trimming cost V 5 bases and J 3 bases; bases outside gene matches: 8. CDR3 residues: CASSRGTSGAKTDTQYF. CDR3 nucleotides: TGTGCCAGCAGCCGAGGGACTAGCGGGGCAAAAACAGATACGCAGTATTTT.

The chain combines TRBV5-1 with TRBJ2-5, with 12 positions matching TRBD1. V lost 1 base and J lost 4; bases outside the gene matches: 8. In germline, CDR1 is SGHRS, CDR2 YFSETQ. This CDR3 spans 17 amino acids. The CDR3 protein is CASSLSRDRGPGETQYF. CDR3 nucleotides: TGCGCCAGCAGCTTGTCTCGGGACAGGGGGCCCGGAGAGACCCAGTACTTC.